This TCR beta chain was found in a study of shared clonotypes between healthy human individuals. Study-level background: Participating donors consisted of a couple of women and a few men aged 18 to 49.

Assay used: immunoSEQ multiplex PCR; TCRdb lists only in-frame clones, some missing. Of over a million clones in the sample, 70% to 80% were seen once. The source material was memory CD4+ T cells from PBMCs. The subset is: CD45RA-negative fraction. This TCR derives from a man in his late teens or twenties in good health. Some clones in this sample may be carry-over from other donors' samples.

The DNA of the CDR3 is TGTGCCAGCAGCCAACGGGAGTACTATGGCTACACCTTC. Translating gives CASSQREYYGYTF. The chain recombines TRBV4-2 with TRBJ1-2; D gene uncertain. CDR1 LGHNA and CDR2 YNFKEQ come from the germline V gene. The V gene lost 2 bases and the J gene lost 3 bases, with 7 bases spanning the gap. CDR3 length: 13 residues.